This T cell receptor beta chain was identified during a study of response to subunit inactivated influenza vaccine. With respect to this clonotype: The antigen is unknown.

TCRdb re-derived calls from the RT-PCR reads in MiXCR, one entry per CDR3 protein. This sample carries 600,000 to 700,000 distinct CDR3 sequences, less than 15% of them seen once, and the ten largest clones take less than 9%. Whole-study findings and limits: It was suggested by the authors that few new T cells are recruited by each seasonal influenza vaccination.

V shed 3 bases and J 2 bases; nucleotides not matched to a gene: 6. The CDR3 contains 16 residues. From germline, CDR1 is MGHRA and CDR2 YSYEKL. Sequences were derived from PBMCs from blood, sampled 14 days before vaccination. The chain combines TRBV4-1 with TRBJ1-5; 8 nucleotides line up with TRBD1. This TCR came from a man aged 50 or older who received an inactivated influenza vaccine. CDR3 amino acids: CASSQANRGGNQPQHF. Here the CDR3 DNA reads TGCGCCAGCAGCCAGGCCAACAGGGGGGGCAATCAGCCCCAGCATTTT.